The sequence of this TCR beta chain was determined in a study of T cell repertoires in cytomegalovirus infection. Study details: Public TCR beta signatures provided an indication of both CMV infection and a matching HLA type. Study-wide findings and caveats: Cumulated frequencies of public TCR beta families served to identify carriers of CMV plus the relevant HLA. The ex vivo response was dominated by HLA-C-restricted CMV-specific TCR beta clonotypes.

TCRdb reprocessed the reads with MiXCR, giving one entry per CDR3 protein. The sample has around 330,000 distinct CDR3 sequences, roughly a sixth seen once. The CDR3 has 14 amino acids. Trimming took off 7 bases at V and 8 bases at J, with 16 bases between the two ends. Germline assignment: CDR1 KGHDR and CDR2 SFDVKD. This clonotype was seen a handful of times. The antigen is unknown. V usage is TRBV24-1 and J usage is TRBJ2-2, with TRBD1 as a possible D gene (6 bases). The sequence was obtained from a human donor in good health (CMV status not recorded). Some clones in this sample may be carry-over from other donors' samples. Input material: PBMCs. The CDR3 sequence is CATSSSGGGGELFF. The CDR3 DNA reads as TGTGCCACCAGCTCTTCTGGGGGCGGAGGGGAGCTGTTTTTT.